This TCR beta chain came from a study of vaccination and CD4 T cells after COVID-19. Study-wide points: Convalescent patients saw a median around 83% of their reactive clones show up only after vaccination.

The sample holds a few counts of this clonotype. The antigen remains unidentified. The treatment denotes: roughly 11-day PBMC culture with coronavirus spike peptide pools or control peptides (ViraFEST assay). Scientists separated out CD4+ T cells through negative selection following 10 days in culture. With the Oncomine TCR Beta short-read assay, DNA from cultured CD4+ T cells was sequenced. Via MiXCR, TCRdb re-called the PCR reads, giving one row per CDR3 protein. The sample holds around 9,600 distinct CDR3 sequences, 45% seen once. The CDR3 runs to 13 residues. Per the germline V gene, CDR1 is SGHNT and CDR2 is YENEEA. V lost 1 base to trimming and J lost 3 bases, with 6 bases between them.

This receptor was identified in a human donor who had recovered from COVID-19. The chain combines TRBV11-3 with TRBJ1-1; no clear D gene. Sequencing used CD4+ T cells from blood, cultured in vitro. CDR3 sequence: CASSLAEDTEAFF. The CDR3 DNA reads as TGTGCCAGCAGCTTAGCAGAAGACACTGAAGCTTTCTTT.